Below are 7 T cell receptor beta chains sequenced from a single sample in a study of shared clonotypes between healthy human individuals. Assay: immunoSEQ multiplex PCR; the TCRdb copy retains only in-frame clones and omits some. The sample includes about 2.2 million clones, 90% to 95% of them seen just once. The naive CD8 subset, CD45RO-negative cells positively selected for CCR7, excluded terminally differentiated effector memory CD45RA+ cells. The material sequenced was naive CD8+ T cells from PBMCs. These receptor sequences come from a man younger than 35 in good health. Some clones in this sample may be carry-over from other donors' samples.

In DNA, the CDR3 is TGTGCCAGCAGCGGCCCCCGGGGGGACAGACCCACAGATACGCAGTATTTT. Its protein is CASSGPRGDRPTDTQYF. V is TRBV9 and J is TRBJ2-3; TRBD1 or TRBD2 may be the D gene (7 bases each). V was cut by 3 bases and J by 2 bases, with 19 bases left in between. The germline CDR1 and CDR2 sequences are SGDLS and YYNGEE. CDR3 size: 17 residues.

The chain joins TRBV9 to TRBJ1-4; 8 positions agree with TRBD1. The germline CDR1 and CDR2 sequences are SGDLS and YYNGEE. This CDR3 has 14 amino acids. The trim removed 3 bases at V and 4 bases at J, leaving 2 bases unmatched. The CDR3 DNA sequence: TGTGCCAGCAGCGAACAGGGGGATAATGAAAAACTGTTTTTT. This codes for CASSEQGDNEKLFF.

The chain carries TRBV27 and TRBJ2-6, with TRBD1 as a possible D gene (5 bases). The CDR3 covers 17 residues. V lost 0 bases to trimming and J lost 4 bases, with 13 bases between them. Germline V gene lookup returns CDR1 MNHEY and CDR2 SMNVEV (reference sequence). CDR3 region: CASSLSRPQGGANVLTF. In DNA form, the CDR3 reads TGTGCCAGCAGTTTATCGCGACCCCAGGGAGGGGCCAACGTCCTGACTTTC.

CDR3 loop: CASSEVGRAIEQFF. The CDR3 region has the DNA TGTGCCAGCAGTGAAGTTGGGAGGGCAATTGAGCAGTTCTTC. The rearrangement joins TRBV6-1 to TRBJ2-1, with 7 bases aligning to TRBD2. The CDR3 loop spans 14 amino acids. Looked up from germline, CDR1 is MNHNS and CDR2 is SASEGT. V shed 1 base and J 9 bases; nucleotides not matched to a gene: 6.

The chain carries TRBV19 and TRBJ2-1, with unresolved D. Germline lookup yields CDR1 LNHDA and CDR2 SQIVND (reference sequence). The CDR3 loop spans 15 amino acids. V lost 1 base to trimming and J lost 8 bases, with 15 bases between them. CDR3 sequence (DNA): TGTGCCAGTAGTATAGGTGGAGACGGTGGGTATGAGCAGTTCTTC. This translates into CASSIGGDGGYEQFF.

The genes are TRBV28 and TRBJ2-7; D is unresolved. The germline V gene encodes CDR1 MDHEN and CDR2 SYDVKM. This CDR3 region has 14 residues. Trimming shortened V by 6 bases and J by 3 bases, and 15 bases separated the two germline ends. As DNA, the CDR3 is TGTGCCAGCAGGTTGTGGACCGAGGACTACGAGCAGTACTTC. The encoded protein is CASRLWTEDYEQYF.

This chain joins TRBV5-1 and TRBJ2-3; 13 bases map to TRBD2. Looked up from germline, CDR1 is SGHRS and CDR2 is YFSETQ. The CDR3 has 16 residues. With V trimmed by 3 bases and J by 5 bases, 6 bases remained unmatched. In DNA form, the CDR3 reads TGCGCCAGCAGCTGGGGACTAGCGGGATCGGGAGATACGCAGTATTTT. Translation: CASSWGLAGSGDTQYF.